This is a list of T cell receptor beta chains from one sample in a study of T cells in Graves' hyperthyroidism and ophthalmopathy. TCRdb itself ran the multiplex PCR reads through MiXCR, one entry per CDR3 protein. Of 350,000 to 450,000 distinct CDR3 sequences in the sample, more than 12% are singletons; the top ten hold around 27%. Sequenced sample: blood. The source of these receptors is a middle-aged man with Graves' ophthalmopathy. CDR3s include the opening cysteine and the closing phenylalanine or tryptophan. D genes are given only for firm matches. Clone size is stated in some rows and not others, as once, few, many or a class when expanded.

d_gene | j_gene | v_gene | abundance | CDR3nt | CDR3aa
. | TRBJ2-6 | TRBV28 | . | TGTGCCAGCAGTTTTTTCTCTGGGGCCAACGTCCTGACTTTC | CASSFFSGANVLTF
. | TRBJ1-5 | TRBV2 | many | TGTGCCAGCAGTGAAGCAAGGGACGAGGAGAAGAATCAGCCCCAGCATTTT | CASSEARDEEKNQPQHF
TRBD2 | TRBJ2-1 | TRBV9 | many | TGTGCCAGCAGCGTAGGCGGGAGGGCCGAGAATGAGCAGTTCTTC | CASSVGGRAENEQFF
. | TRBJ1-6 | TRBV7-8 | few | TGTGCCAGCAGCCCCCGGCAAATCTCACCCCTCCACTTT | CASSPRQISPLHF
. | TRBJ2-2 | TRBV29-1 | . | TGCAGCGTTGAAGATTTCGAGGGGGACGCATCCGGGGAGCTGTTTTTT | CSVEDFEGDASGELFF
TRBD2 | TRBJ2-3 | TRBV20-1 | many | TGCAGTGCCTCTCTAGCGGGAGGCACAGATACGCAGTATTTT | CSASLAGGTDTQYF
. | TRBJ2-7 | TRBV27 | . | TGTGCCAGCAGGCCGCTACGGACAGGGACTATCTACGAGCAGTACTTC | CASRPLRTGTIYEQYF
TRBD1 | TRBJ2-3 | TRBV11-2 | many | TGTGCCAGCAGCGTCGCAGGGGGTTTAAATACGCAGTATTTT | CASSVAGGLNTQYF
TRBD2 | TRBJ2-1 | TRBV6-1 | many | TGTGCCAGCAACGAACTAGCGGGAGGGTACAATGAGCAGTTCTTC | CASNELAGGYNEQFF
. | TRBJ2-7 | TRBV5-1 | many | TGCGCCAGCTCCCCCAGTAAGGACGAGCAGTACTTC | CASSPSKDEQYF
TRBD1 | TRBJ2-7 | TRBV13 | many | TGTGCCAGCACCTCTTATGGGACAGGCAACACCTACGAGCAGTACTTC | CASTSYGTGNTYEQYF
. | TRBJ1-1 | TRBV20-1 | many | TGCAGTGCTAGAGATTTTTCCAATACGAACACTGAAGCTTTCTTT | CSARDFSNTNTEAFF
TRBD2 | TRBJ2-3 | TRBV5-1 | . | TGCGCCAGCAGCTTGGTAGCGGGAGGGCCCCCATCCAAAGATACGCAGTATTTT | CASSLVAGGPPSKDTQYF
TRBD2 | TRBJ2-7 | TRBV20-1 | few | TGCAGTGCCCAAGCGGGATTATCCTACGAGCAGTACTTC | CSAQAGLSYEQYF
TRBD2 | TRBJ2-2 | TRBV10-2 | many | TGCGCCAGCAGGGAATTAGCGGGAGAGCTTTGGACCGGGGAGCTGTTTTTT | CASRELAGELWTGELFF
TRBD2 | TRBJ2-1 | TRBV10-3 | many | TGTGCCATCAGTGAGTGGGCTAGCGGGTTTGACAATGAGCAGTTCTTC | CAISEWASGFDNEQFF
TRBD2 | TRBJ2-3 | TRBV5-1 | many | TGCGCCAGCAGCTTGGCCTCGACTAGCGTAGATACGCAGTATTTT | CASSLASTSVDTQYF
. | TRBJ1-2 | TRBV3-1 | many | TGTGCCAGCAGCCAATGGGACAATAACTATGGCTACACCTTC | CASSQWDNNYGYTF
. | TRBJ2-3 | TRBV27 | many | TGTGCCAGCAGGGCCTCTTTCCGATCCACAGATACGCAGTATTTT | CASRASFRSTDTQYF
. | TRBJ1-5 | TRBV7-3 | . | TGTGCCAGCAGCTTAAAAAGGTCTCGGGCAGTGGCCAATCAGCCCCAGCATTTT | CASSLKRSRAVANQPQHF
. | TRBJ2-7 | TRBV18 | many | TGTGCCAGCTCATCCCAGGGAGTCTCCTACGAGCAGTACTTC | CASSSQGVSYEQYF
TRBD2 | TRBJ2-3 | TRBV5-1 | many | TGCGCCAGCAGCTGGAGGCGGGAGGGGGCAGATACGCAGTATTTT | CASSWRREGADTQYF
TRBD1 | TRBJ1-1 | TRBV5-6 | few | TGTGCCAGCAGAGGGGACAGGGGTAACACTGAAGCTTTCTTT | CASRGDRGNTEAFF
. | TRBJ2-3 | TRBV9 | few | TGTGCCAGCAGCGTATGGGGACACAGCACAGATACGCAGTATTTT | CASSVWGHSTDTQYF
. | TRBJ2-5 | TRBV5-1 | . | TGCGCCAGCAGCCCGTCCCCCTTGCGGGAAGAGACCCAGTACTTC | CASSPSPLREETQYF
. | TRBJ2-5 | TRBV9 | many | TGTGCCAGCAGCGTACATGGACAGCAAGAGACCCAGTACTTC | CASSVHGQQETQYF
. | TRBJ1-5 | TRBV4-1 | . | TGCGCCAGCAGCTTCAGGTTAGGCCTCAATCAGCCCCAGCATTTT | CASSFRLGLNQPQHF
. | TRBJ1-2 | TRBV28 | . | TGTGCCAGCAGCCGGTCGCGGGGCAACTATGGCTACACCTTC | CASSRSRGNYGYTF
. | TRBJ2-7 | TRBV15 | few | TGTGCCACCAGCAGTGGACGCACCTACGAGCAGTACTTC | CATSSGRTYEQYF
TRBD1 | TRBJ2-7 | TRBV6-1 | few | TGTGCCGGAAGAATTAGACAGGGAAAAGGGGAGCAGTACTTC | CAGRIRQGKGEQYF
TRBD2 | TRBJ2-3 | TRBV29-1 | many | TGCAGCGCCCCGGGACTAGTTACAGATACGCAGTATTTT | CSAPGLVTDTQYF
TRBD2 | TRBJ2-3 | TRBV5-6 | many | TGTGCCAGCAGCCCCTTAACGAGCGGGAGGGTAGATACGCAGTATTTT | CASSPLTSGRVDTQYF
TRBD1 | TRBJ1-1 | TRBV7-9 | few | TGTGCCAGCAGCTATACCTCCGGGACAGGGACTGAAGCTTTCTTT | CASSYTSGTGTEAFF
TRBD1 | TRBJ1-4 | TRBV7-6 | many | TGTGCCAGCAGCTTCAGACAGGGGGGAGATGAAAAACTGTTTTTT | CASSFRQGGDEKLFF
. | TRBJ2-5 | TRBV28 | many | TGTGCCAGCCACCCGGTCGGGCGCCAAGAGACCCAGTACTTC | CASHPVGRQETQYF
. | TRBJ2-7 | TRBV5-1 | many | TGCGCCAGCAGCTTGGGCGGCGGGGTACGATCCTACGAGCAGTACTTC | CASSLGGGVRSYEQYF
. | TRBJ2-2 | TRBV13 | many | TGTGCCAGCAGCCTCCGGACCAACACCGGGGAGCTGTTTTTT | CASSLRTNTGELFF
. | TRBJ1-5 | TRBV7-8 | . | TGTGCCAGCAGCGACACTTATAGCAATCAGCCCCAGCATTTT | CASSDTYSNQPQHF
TRBD1 | TRBJ2-1 | TRBV27 | . | TGTGCCAGCAGTCCTACCGGGACAGGTAACAATGAGCAGTTCTTC | CASSPTGTGNNEQFF
TRBD2 | TRBJ2-1 | TRBV14 | . | TGTGCCAGCAGCCAAGCGGGAGGAGCCTCCTACGAGCAGTTCTTC | CASSQAGGASYEQFF
TRBD1 | TRBJ2-7 | TRBV27 | few | TGTGCCAGCAACCCGACAGGGGAAACCTACGAGCAGTACTTC | CASNPTGETYEQYF
. | TRBJ1-2 | TRBV6-5 | few | TGTGCCAGCAGTTACTCAGGGAGGGGGGACTATGGCTACACCTTC | CASSYSGRGDYGYTF
TRBD2 | TRBJ2-6 | TRBV4-1 | . | TGCGCCAGCAGCCCTACGTTAACTAGCGGGAGAGCGGGGGCCAACGTCCTGACTTTC | CASSPTLTSGRAGANVLTF
TRBD2 | TRBJ2-7 | TRBV30 | many | TGTGCCTGGAGCGGACTAGCGGGATTATACGAGCAGTACTTC | CAWSGLAGLYEQYF
. | TRBJ1-5 | TRBV11-2 | once | TGTGCCAGCAGCTTAGGGTTCCGCCAAAATCAGCCCCAGCATTTT | CASSLGFRQNQPQHF
. | TRBJ1-2 | TRBV5-6 | . | TGTGCCAGCAGCTTGGACAGGACCATTAACTATGGCTACACCTTC | CASSLDRTINYGYTF